This TCR beta chain was documented in a study of T cells after yellow fever vaccination. In making TCR cDNA, 5'RACE template switching added a universal primer site and UMIs to it. TCRdb passed the 5' RACE reads through MiXCR, listing each CDR3 protein once. The table has 60,000 to 75,000 distinct CDR3 sequences, just over 6.5% seen once; the top ten hold about 40%. This clonotype occurred many times. The antigen remains undetermined. General observations from the study: Post-booster repertoires again held most primary-vaccination clones (roughly 96% CD4, around 90% CD8). Within FACS-sorted repertoires, abundant clonotypes contaminating from the bulk population could be present.

This CDR3 is 16 amino acids long. Germline CDR1 SGHKS, CDR2 YYEKEE (reference sequence). J gave up 4 bases and V 7 bases, and 11 bases lay outside the gene matches. This receptor was taken from a man younger than 35 who received the YFV17D yellow fever vaccine. This sample comprised CD8+ T cells sorted from PBMCs, obtained about 41 days after the first yellow fever vaccination. V usage is TRBV5-5 and J usage is TRBJ2-2, with 9 bases that match TRBD2. For the CDR3, the DNA is TGTGCCAGCGACCCGTGGGGAGCGGGAGGCACCGGGGAGCTGTTTTTT. It codes for CASDPWGAGGTGELFF.